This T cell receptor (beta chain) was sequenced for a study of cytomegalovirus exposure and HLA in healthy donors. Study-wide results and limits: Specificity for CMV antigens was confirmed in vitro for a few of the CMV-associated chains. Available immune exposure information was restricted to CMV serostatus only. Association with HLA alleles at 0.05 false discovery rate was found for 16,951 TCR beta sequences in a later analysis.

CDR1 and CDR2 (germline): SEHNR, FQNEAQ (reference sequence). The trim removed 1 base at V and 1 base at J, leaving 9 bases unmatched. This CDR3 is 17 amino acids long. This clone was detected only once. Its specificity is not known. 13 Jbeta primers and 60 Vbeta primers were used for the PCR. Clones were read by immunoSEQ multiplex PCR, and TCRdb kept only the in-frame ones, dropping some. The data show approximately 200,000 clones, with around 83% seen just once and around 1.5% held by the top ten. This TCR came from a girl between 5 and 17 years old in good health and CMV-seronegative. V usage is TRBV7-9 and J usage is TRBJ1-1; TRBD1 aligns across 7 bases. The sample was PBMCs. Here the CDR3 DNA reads TGTGCCAGCAGCTTAGTAGGGTTGGGGACAGAGAACACTGAAGCTTTCTTT. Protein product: CASSLVGLGTENTEAFF.